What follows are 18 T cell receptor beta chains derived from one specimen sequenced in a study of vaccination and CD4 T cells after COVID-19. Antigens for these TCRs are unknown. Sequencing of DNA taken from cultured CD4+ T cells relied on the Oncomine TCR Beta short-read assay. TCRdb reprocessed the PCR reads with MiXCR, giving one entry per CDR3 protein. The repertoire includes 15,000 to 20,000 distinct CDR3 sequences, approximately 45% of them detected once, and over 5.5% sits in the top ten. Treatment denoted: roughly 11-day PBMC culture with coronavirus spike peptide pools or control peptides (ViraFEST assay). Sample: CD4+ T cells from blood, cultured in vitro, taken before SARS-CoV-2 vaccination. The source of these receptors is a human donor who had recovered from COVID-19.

CDR3 amino acids: CASSPAGQRNYGYTF. In DNA, the CDR3 is TGTGCCAGCAGCCCTGCGGGACAGAGAAACTATGGCTACACCTTC. The rearrangement joins TRBV7-2 to TRBJ1-2; TRBD1 matches 7 bases. CDR3 size: 15 residues. Trimming at V came to 5 bases and at J to 2 bases, leaving 8 bases not matched to a gene. Germline values: CDR1 SGHTA, CDR2 FQGNSA.

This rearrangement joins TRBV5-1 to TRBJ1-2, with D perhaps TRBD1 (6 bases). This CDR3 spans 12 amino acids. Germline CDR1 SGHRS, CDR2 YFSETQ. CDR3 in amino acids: CSDRGIHYGYTF. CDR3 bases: TGCTCCGATAGGGGGATTCACTATGGCTACACCTTC.

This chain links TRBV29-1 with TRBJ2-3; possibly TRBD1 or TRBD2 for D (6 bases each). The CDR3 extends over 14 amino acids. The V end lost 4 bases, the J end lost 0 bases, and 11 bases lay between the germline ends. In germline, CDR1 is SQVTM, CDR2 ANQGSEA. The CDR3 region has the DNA TGCAGCGTTGCCCAGGGGACTAGCACAGATACGCAGTATTTT. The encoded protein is CSVAQGTSTDTQYF.

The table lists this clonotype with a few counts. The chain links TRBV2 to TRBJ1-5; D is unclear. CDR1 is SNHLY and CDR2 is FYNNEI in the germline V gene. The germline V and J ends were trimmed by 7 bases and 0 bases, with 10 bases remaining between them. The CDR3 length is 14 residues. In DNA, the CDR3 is TGTGCCAGCACCGCAGTTTATAGCAATCAGCCCCAGCATTTT. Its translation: CASTAVYSNQPQHF.

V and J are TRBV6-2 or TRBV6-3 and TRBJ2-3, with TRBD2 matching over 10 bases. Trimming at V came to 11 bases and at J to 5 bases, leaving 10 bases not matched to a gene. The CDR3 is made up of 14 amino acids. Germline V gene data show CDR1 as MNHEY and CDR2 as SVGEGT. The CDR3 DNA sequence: TGTGCCGGGGGATCTAGCGGGAGAGGAGATACGCAGTATTTT. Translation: CAGGSSGRGDTQYF.

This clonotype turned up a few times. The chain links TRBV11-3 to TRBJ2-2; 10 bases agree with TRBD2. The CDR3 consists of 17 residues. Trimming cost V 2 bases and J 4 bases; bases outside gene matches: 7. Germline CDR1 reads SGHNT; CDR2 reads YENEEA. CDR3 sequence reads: CASSLRPTSGFTGELFF. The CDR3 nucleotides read TGTGCCAGCAGCTTACGACCGACTAGCGGGTTCACCGGGGAGCTGTTTTTT.

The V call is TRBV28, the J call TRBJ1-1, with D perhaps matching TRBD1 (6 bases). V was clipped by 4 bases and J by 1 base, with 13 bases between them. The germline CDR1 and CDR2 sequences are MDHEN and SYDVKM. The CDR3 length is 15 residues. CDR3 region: CASSYTRGRNTEAFF. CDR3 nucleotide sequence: TGTGCCAGCAGTTACACCCGGGGGCGGAACACTGAAGCTTTCTTT.

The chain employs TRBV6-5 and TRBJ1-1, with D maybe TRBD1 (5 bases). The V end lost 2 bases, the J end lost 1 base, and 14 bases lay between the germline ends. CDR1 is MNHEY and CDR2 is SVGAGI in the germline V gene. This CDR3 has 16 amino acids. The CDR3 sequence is CASSYAPGRRNTEAFF. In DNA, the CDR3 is TGTGCCAGCAGTTACGCCCCGGGACGGCGGAACACTGAAGCTTTCTTT.

CDR3: CAISESIQASSYNEQFF. The CDR3 nucleotides are TGTGCCATCAGTGAGTCGATTCAAGCGTCGTCCTACAATGAGCAGTTCTTC. This chain uses TRBV10-3 with TRBJ2-1; D uncertain. This CDR3 region has 17 residues. Germline V gives CDR1 ENHRY, CDR2 SYGVKD. Trimming left V 0 bases short and J 1 base short, with 13 bases between.

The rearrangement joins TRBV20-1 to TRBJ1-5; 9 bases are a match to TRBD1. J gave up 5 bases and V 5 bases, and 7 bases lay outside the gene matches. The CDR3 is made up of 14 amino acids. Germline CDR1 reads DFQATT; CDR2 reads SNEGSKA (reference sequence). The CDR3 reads CSAGGQGLYQPQHF. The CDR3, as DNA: TGCAGTGCTGGCGGACAGGGGCTTTATCAGCCCCAGCATTTT.

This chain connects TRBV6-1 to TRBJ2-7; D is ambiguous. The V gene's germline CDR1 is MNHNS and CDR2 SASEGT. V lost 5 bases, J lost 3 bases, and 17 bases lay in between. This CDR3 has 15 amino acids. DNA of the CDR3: TGTGCCAGCAGTCCCGGTCGTGGGCGGCTCTACGAGCAGTACTTC. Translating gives CASSPGRGRLYEQYF.

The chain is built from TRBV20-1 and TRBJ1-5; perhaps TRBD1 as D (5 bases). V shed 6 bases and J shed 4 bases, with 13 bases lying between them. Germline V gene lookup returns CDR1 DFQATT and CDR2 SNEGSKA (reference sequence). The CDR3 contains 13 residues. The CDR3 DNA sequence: TGCAGTGCCACTCAGGGCTCGAATCAGCCCCAGCATTTT. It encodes CSATQGSNQPQHF.

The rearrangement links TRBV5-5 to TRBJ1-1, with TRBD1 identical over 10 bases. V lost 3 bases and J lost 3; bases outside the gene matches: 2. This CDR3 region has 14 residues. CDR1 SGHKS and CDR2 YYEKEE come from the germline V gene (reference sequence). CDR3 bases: TGTGCCAGCAGCTGGGGGACAGGGGACACTGAAGCTTTCTTT. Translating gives CASSWGTGDTEAFF.

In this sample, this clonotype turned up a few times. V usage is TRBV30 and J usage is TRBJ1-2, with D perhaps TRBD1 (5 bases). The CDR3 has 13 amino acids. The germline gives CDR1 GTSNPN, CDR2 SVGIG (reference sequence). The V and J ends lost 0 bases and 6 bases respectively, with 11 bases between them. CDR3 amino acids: CAWSVGGMHGYTF. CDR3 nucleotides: TGTGCCTGGAGTGTTGGGGGGATGCATGGCTACACCTTC.

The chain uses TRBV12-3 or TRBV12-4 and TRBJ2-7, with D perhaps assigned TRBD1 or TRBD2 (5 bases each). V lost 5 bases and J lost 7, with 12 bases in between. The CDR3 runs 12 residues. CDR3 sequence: CASSKTEGEQYF. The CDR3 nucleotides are TGTGCCAGCAGTAAAACCGAGGGGGAGCAGTACTTC.

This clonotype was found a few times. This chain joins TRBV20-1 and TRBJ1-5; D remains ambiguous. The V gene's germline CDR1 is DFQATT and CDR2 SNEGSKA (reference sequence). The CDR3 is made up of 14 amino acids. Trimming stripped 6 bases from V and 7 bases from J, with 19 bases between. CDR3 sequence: CSAPPPGRRQPQHF. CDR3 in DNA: TGCAGTGCACCTCCCCCTGGCCGCAGGCAGCCCCAGCATTTT.

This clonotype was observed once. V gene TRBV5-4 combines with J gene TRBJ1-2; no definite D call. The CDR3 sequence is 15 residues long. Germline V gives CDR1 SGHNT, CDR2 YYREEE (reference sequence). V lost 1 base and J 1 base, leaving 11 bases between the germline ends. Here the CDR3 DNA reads TGTGCCAGCAGCTTGATGGTACAGAATAACTATGGCTACACCTTC. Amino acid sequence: CASSLMVQNNYGYTF. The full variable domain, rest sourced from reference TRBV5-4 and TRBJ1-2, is ETGVTQSPTHLIKTRGQQVTLRCSSQSGHNTVSWYQQALGQGPQFIFQYYREEENGRGNFPPRFSGLQFPNYSSELNVNALELDDSALYLCASSLMVQNNYGYTFGSGTRLTVV.

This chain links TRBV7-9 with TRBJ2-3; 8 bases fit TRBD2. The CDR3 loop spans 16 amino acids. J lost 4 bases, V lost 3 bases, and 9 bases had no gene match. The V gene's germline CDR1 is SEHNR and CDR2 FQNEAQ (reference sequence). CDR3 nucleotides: TGTGCCAGCAGCTTGCCGCTAGCGGGTGGGCCAGATACGCAGTATTTT. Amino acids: CASSLPLAGGPDTQYF.